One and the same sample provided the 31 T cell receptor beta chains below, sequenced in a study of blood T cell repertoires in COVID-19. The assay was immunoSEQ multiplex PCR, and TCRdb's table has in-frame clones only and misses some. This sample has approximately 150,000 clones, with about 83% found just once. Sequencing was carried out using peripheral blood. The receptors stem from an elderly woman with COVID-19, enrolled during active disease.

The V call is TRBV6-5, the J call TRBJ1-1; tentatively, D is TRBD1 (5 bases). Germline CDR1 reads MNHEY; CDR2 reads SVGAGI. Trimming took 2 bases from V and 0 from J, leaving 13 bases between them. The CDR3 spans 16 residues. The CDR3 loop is CASSYAGDRLNTEAFF. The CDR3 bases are TGTGCCAGCAGTTACGCGGGGGACCGGTTGAACACTGAAGCTTTCTTT.

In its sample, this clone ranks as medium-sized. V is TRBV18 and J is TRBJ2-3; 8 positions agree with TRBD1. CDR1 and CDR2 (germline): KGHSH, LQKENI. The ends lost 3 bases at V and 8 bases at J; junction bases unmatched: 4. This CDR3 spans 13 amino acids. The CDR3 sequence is CASSPKTGVTQYF. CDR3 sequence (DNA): TGTGCCAGCTCACCTAAGACAGGGGTTACGCAGTATTTT.

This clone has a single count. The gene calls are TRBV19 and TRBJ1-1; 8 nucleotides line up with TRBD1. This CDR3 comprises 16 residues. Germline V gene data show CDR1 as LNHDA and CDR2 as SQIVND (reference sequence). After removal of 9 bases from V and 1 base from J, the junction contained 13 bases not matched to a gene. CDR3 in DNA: TGTGCCAGCCGACAGGGGTCGGGTCTAGGGAACACTGAAGCTTTCTTT. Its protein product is CASRQGSGLGNTEAFF.

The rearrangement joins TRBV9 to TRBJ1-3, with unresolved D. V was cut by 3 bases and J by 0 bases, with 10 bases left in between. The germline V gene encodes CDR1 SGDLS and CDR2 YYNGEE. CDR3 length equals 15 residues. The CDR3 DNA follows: TGTGCCAGCAGCGGTCGATCCTACTCTGGAAACACCATATATTTT. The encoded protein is CASSGRSYSGNTIYF.

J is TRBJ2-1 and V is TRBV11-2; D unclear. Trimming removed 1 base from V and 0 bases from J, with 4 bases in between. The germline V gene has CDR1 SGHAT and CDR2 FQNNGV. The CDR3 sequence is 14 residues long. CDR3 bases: TGTGCCAGCAGCTTAGCGAGCTCCTACAATGAGCAGTTCTTC. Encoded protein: CASSLASSYNEQFF.

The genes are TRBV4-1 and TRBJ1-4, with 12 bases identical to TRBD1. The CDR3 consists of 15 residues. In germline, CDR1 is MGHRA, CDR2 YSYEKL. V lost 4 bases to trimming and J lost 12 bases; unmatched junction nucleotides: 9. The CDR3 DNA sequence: TGCGCCAGCAGCCTATCCGGGACAGGGGGCGATCAACTGTTTTTT. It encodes CASSLSGTGGDQLFF.

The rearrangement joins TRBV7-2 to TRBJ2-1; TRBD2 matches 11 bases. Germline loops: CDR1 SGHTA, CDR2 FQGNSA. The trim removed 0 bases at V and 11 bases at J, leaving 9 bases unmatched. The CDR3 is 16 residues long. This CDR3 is CASSLAPGTSGPQQFF. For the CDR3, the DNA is TGTGCCAGCAGCTTAGCCCCCGGGACTAGCGGCCCCCAGCAGTTCTTC.

For the CDR3, the DNA is TGTGCCAGCGGTCCCCTCCAGGGTGAGCAGTTCTTC. Amino acids: CASGPLQGEQFF. The rearrangement uses TRBV7-2 and TRBJ2-1; weak D call: TRBD1 (5 bases). CDR1 is SGHTA, CDR2 FQGNSA, per germline. V shed 8 bases and J shed 9 bases, with 14 bases lying between them. This CDR3 comprises 12 residues.

The CDR3 coding sequence is TGTGCCAGCAGATTGACAGGAGGCCGGAAGACCCAGTACTTC. Protein sequence: CASRLTGGRKTQYF. This chain links TRBV28 with TRBJ2-5; maybe TRBD1 (6 bases). The CDR3 spans 14 residues. The germline V gene encodes CDR1 MDHEN and CDR2 SYDVKM. V lost 6 bases, J lost 6 bases, and 17 bases lay in between.

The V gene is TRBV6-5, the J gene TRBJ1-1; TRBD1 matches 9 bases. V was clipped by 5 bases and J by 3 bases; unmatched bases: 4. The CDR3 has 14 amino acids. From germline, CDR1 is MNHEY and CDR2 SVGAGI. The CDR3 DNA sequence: TGTGCCAGCAGTATGACAGGGGGATACACTGAAGCTTTCTTT. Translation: CASSMTGGYTEAFF.

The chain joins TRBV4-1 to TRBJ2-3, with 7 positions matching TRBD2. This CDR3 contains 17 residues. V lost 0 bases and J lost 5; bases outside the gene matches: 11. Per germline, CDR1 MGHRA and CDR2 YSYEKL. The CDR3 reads CASSQESSGPRRDTQYF. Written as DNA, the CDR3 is TGCGCCAGCAGCCAAGAAAGTAGCGGGCCAAGGCGAGATACGCAGTATTTT.

The CDR3 sequence: CASSELAYNEQFF. The CDR3 DNA follows: TGTGCCAGCAGTGAACTCGCCTACAATGAGCAGTTCTTC. The chain recombines TRBV6-1 with TRBJ2-1; D unclear. The CDR3 sequence is 13 residues long. CDR1 and CDR2 from the germline V gene are MNHNS and SASEGT. With 2 bases removed from V and 2 bases from J, the gap between germline ends came to 4 bases.

CDR3 sequence: CASSPKAGGTDTQYF. CDR3 sequence (DNA): TGTGCCAGCTCACCGAAAGCGGGGGGGACAGATACGCAGTATTTT. The gene calls are TRBV18 and TRBJ2-3; 10 bases map to TRBD2. Germline CDR1 KGHSH, CDR2 LQKENI. The CDR3 is 15 residues long. The junction had 3 bases not matched to a gene; V was cut back by 3 bases and J by 3 bases.

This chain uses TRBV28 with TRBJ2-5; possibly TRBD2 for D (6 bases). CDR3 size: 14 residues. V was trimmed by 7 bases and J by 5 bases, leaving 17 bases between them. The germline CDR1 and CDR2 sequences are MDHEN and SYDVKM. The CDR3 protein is CASTQALARETQYF. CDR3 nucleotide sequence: TGTGCCAGCACTCAAGCTCTAGCGCGGGAGACCCAGTACTTC. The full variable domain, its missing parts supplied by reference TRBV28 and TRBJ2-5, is DVKVTQSSRYLVKRTGEKVFLECVQDMDHENMFWYRQDPGLGLRLIYFSYDVKMKEKGDIPEGYSVSREKKERFSLILESASTNQTSMYLCASTQALARETQYFGPGTRLLVL.

The CDR3 DNA follows: TGCGCCAGCAGCACCCAGACACAACCAGATACGCAGTATTTT. As protein: CASSTQTQPDTQYF. The genes are TRBV5-1 and TRBJ2-3, with D uncertain. Germline CDR1 is SGHRS and CDR2 is YFSETQ. This CDR3 contains 14 residues. V was cut by 4 bases and J by 4 bases, with 13 bases left in between.

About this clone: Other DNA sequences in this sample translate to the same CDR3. The CDR3 DNA is TGTGCCAGCAGTGAAGGGAGGGTGGGGTATGGCTACACCTTC. It translates to CASSEGRVGYGYTF. The chain uses TRBV2 and TRBJ1-2, with D unclear. Trimming shortened V by 1 base and J by 5 bases, and 11 bases separated the two germline ends. Germline V CDR1 and CDR2: SNHLY, FYNNEI. The CDR3 is 14 residues long.

The CDR3 spells CASSPLSREGEQYF. For the CDR3, the DNA is TGTGCCAGCTCACCACTTTCCAGGGAGGGCGAGCAGTACTTC. This chain joins TRBV18 and TRBJ2-7; 7 positions match TRBD2. The V gene's germline CDR1 is KGHSH and CDR2 LQKENI. The CDR3 extends over 14 amino acids. J was trimmed by 6 bases and V by 1 base; bases with no gene match: 6.

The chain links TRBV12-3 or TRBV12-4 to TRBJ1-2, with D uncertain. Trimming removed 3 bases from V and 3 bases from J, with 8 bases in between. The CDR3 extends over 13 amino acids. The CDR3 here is CASSFSVDYGYTF. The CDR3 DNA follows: TGTGCCAGCAGTTTTTCAGTTGACTATGGCTACACCTTC.

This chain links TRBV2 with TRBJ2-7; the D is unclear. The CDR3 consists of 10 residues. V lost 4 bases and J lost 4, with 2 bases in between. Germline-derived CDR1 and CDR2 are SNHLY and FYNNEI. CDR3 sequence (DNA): TGTGCCAGCAGTGCTTACGAGCAGTACTTC. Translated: CASSAYEQYF. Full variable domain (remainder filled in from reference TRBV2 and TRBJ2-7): EPEVTQTPSHQVTQMGQEVILRCVPISNHLYFYWYRQILGQKVEFLVSFYNNEISEKSEIFDDQFSVERPDGSNFTLKIRSTKLEDSAMYFCASSAYEQYFGPGTRLTVT.

CDR3 bases: TGCGCCAGCAGCTTGGCTACCGGGACAGGGAGGAGTGAAGCTTTCTTT. It specifies CASSLATGTGRSEAFF. V and J are TRBV5-1 and TRBJ1-1; 9 bases map to TRBD1. J lost 7 bases, V lost 0 bases, and 10 bases had no gene match. The CDR3 covers 16 residues. Germline V gene sequence: CDR1 SGHRS, CDR2 YFSETQ.

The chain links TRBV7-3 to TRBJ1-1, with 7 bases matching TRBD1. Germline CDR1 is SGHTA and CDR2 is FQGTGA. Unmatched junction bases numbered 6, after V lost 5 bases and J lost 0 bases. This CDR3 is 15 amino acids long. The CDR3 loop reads CASSPTTGLNTEAFF. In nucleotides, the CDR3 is TGTGCCAGCAGCCCTACGACAGGGTTGAACACTGAAGCTTTCTTT.

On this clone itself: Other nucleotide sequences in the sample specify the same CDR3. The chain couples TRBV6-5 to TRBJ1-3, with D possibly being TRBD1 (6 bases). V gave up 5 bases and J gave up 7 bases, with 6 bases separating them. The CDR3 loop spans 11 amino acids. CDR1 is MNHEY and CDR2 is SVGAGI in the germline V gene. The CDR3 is CASSRGNTIYF. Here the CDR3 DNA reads TGTGCCAGCAGTAGGGGGAACACCATATATTTT.

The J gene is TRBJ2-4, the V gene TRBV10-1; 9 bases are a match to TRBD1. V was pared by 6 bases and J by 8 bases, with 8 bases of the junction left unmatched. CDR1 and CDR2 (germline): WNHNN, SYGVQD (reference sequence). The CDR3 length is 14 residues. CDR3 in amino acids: CASSPLTGGDIQYF. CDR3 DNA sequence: TGCGCCAGCAGCCCTCTGACAGGGGGTGACATTCAGTACTTC.

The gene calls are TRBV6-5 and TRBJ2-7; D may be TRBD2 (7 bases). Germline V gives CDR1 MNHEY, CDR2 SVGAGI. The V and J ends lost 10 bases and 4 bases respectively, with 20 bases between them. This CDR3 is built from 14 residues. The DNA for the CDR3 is TGTGCCAACGCCCCCGGGGGGCACAATTACGAGCAGTACTTC. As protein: CANAPGGHNYEQYF.

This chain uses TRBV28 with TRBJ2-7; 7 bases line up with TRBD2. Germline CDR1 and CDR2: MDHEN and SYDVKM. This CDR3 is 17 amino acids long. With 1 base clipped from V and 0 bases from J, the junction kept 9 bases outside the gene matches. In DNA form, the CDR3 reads TGTGCCAGCAGTTTATTGGGGCTAGCGGAGTCCTCCTACGAGCAGTACTTC. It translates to CASSLLGLAESSYEQYF.

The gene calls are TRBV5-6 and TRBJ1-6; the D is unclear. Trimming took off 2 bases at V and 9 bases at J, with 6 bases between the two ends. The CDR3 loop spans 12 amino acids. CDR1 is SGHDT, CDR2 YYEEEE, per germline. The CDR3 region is CASSFGSSPLHF. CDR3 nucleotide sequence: TGTGCCAGCAGCTTCGGGAGTTCACCCCTCCACTTT.

The CDR3 DNA follows: TGTGCCAGACATTTTGGGACAGGGGCAACTAATGAAAAACTGTTTTTT. This translates into CARHFGTGATNEKLFF. This chain uses TRBV28 with TRBJ1-4; 10 bases align to TRBD1. CDR3 length: 16 residues. The germline V gene encodes CDR1 MDHEN and CDR2 SYDVKM. Unmatched junction bases numbered 7, after V lost 9 bases and J lost 0 bases.

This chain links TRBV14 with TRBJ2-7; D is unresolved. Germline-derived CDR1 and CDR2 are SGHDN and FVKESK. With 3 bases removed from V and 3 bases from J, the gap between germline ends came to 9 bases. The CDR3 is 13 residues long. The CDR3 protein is CASSQSLSYEQYF. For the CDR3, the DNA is TGTGCCAGCAGCCAGTCTCTGAGCTACGAGCAGTACTTC.

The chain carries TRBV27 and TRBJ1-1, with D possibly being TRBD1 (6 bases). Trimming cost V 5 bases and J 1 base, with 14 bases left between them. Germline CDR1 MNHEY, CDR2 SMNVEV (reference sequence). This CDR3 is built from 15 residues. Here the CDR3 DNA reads TGTGCCAGCAGTGCCTGGGGGCAGGAGAACACTGAAGCTTTCTTT. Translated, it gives CASSAWGQENTEAFF.

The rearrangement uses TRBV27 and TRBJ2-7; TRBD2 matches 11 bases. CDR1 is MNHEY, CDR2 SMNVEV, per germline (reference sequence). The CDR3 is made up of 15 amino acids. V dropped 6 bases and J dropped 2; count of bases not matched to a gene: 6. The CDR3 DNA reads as TGTGCCAGCAGGGAGGGGACTAGCGGCACCTACGAGCAGTACTTC. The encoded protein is CASREGTSGTYEQYF.

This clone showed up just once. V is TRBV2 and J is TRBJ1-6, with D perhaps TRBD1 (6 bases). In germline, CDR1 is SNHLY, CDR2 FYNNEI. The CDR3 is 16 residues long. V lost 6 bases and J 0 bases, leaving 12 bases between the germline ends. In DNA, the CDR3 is TGTGCCAGCAGGCCCGGACAGAGCTCCTATAATTCACCCCTCCACTTT. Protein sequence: CASRPGQSSYNSPLHF.